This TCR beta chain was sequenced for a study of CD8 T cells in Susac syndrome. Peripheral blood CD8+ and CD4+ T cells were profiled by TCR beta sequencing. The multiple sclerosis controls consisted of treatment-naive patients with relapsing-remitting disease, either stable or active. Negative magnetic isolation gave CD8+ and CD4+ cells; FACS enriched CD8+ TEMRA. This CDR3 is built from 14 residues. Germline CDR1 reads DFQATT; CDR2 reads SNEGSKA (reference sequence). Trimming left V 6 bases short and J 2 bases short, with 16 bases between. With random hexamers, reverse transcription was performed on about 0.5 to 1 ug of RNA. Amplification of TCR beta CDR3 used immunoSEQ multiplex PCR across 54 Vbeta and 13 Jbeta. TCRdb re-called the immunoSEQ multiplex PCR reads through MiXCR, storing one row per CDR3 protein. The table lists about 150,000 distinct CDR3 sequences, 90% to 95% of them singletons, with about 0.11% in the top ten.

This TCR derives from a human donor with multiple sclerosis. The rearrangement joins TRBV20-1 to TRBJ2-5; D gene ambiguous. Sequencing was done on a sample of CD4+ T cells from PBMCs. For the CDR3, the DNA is TGCAGTGCCCCCGAGGTGGCAGCGCAAGAGACCCAGTACTTC. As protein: CSAPEVAAQETQYF.